These 3 T cell receptor beta chains were sequenced from one sample in a study of blood T cell repertoires in COVID-19 (dated by TCRdb to the early 2020s). The method was the immunoSEQ multiplex PCR assay. In its TCRdb copy, this immuneACCESS table keeps in-frame sequences only and misses some clones. Where compared with another copy, unresolved V genes explain less than half of these, and the others have no known cause. This sample gives approximately 200,000 clones in total; around 85% of them show up just once. The ten largest make up 18% of the sample. Sequencing was done on a sample of PBMCs or T cells enriched from blood (not recorded which). These receptors originate from a man between 40 and 49 years old who had recovered from COVID-19.

This clone was seen more than once but under ten times. The V gene is TRBV6-2 or TRBV6-3, the J gene TRBJ2-3; 8 bases are shared with TRBD1. Trimming removed 5 bases from V and 5 bases from J; junction bases left unmatched: 12. The germline V gene encodes CDR1 MNHEY and CDR2 SVGEGT. CDR3 size: 16 residues. This chain's CDR3 is CASSLLTGGVRDTQYF. Written as DNA, the CDR3 is TGTGCCAGCAGTCTCCTTACAGGGGGAGTCAGAGATACGCAGTATTTT.

The CDR3 reads CASSYTDRAEANTF. CDR3 DNA sequence: TGTGCCAGCAGTTACACCGACAGGGCCGAGGCGAACACCTTC. V and J are TRBV6-5 and TRBJ1-2; 7 nucleotides line up with TRBD1. Germline CDR1 MNHEY, CDR2 SVGAGI. The ends lost 2 bases at V and 12 bases at J; junction bases unmatched: 12. The CDR3 totals 14 residues.

The V gene is TRBV7-8, the J gene TRBJ2-7; TRBD2 matches 9 bases. V shed 5 bases, J shed 0 bases, and the junction held 5 bases outside the gene matches. The CDR3 covers 15 residues. The germline V gene has CDR1 SGHVS and CDR2 FQNEAQ. CDR3 sequence (DNA): TGTGCCAGCAGCACCCTTAGCGGGAGCTCCTACGAGCAGTACTTC. Amino acid sequence: CASSTLSGSSYEQYF.